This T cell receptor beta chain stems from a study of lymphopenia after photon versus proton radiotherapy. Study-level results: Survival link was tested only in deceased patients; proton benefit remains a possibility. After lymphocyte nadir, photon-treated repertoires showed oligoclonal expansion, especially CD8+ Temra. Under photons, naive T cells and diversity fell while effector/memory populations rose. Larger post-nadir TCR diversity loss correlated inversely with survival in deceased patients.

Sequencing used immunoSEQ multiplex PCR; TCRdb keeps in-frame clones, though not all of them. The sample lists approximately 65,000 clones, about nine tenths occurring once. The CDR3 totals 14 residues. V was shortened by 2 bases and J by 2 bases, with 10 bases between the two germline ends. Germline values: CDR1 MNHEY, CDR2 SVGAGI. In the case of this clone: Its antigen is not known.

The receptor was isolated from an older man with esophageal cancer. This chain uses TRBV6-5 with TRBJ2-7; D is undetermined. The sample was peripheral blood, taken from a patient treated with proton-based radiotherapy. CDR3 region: CASSYAAPAYEQYF. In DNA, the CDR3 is TGTGCCAGCAGTTACGCCGCCCCTGCCTACGAGCAGTACTTC.